This TCR beta chain originates from a study of human T cells and chemical hapten exposure. Study-level results: Those TCRs sitting above 1 in 1000 frequency stayed the same with DPC sensitization.

The time point: patch test 3, about 24 weeks after DPC sensitization. Noted treatment: therapeutic diphenylcyclopropenone sensitization with weekly scalp DPC. This clonotype was recorded a few times. Its antigen is still unknown. The library put unique molecular identifiers onto individual cDNA molecules. TCRdb itself ran the RACE reads through MiXCR, one entry per CDR3 protein. Of 190,000 or so distinct CDR3 sequences listed, around 25% were seen once; the top ten hold about 2.3%. The TCR sequence derives from a woman in her 40s with alopecia areata. Some clones in this sample may be carry-over from other donors' samples. Material: whole blood, obtained in connection with sensitization to the hapten diphenylcyclopropenone (DPC).

The CDR3 nucleotides are TGTGCCAGCAGCTTACGGGCGGGACCCACAGATACGCAGTATTTT. The encoded protein is CASSLRAGPTDTQYF. V gene TRBV7-2 combines with J gene TRBJ2-3, with a possible D match to TRBD2 (6 bases). This CDR3 contains 15 residues. Germline V gene sequence: CDR1 SGHTA, CDR2 FQGNSA. Trimming left V 2 bases short and J 2 bases short, with 11 bases between. The whole variable domain, remainder taken from reference TRBV7-2 and TRBJ2-3, is GAGVSQSPSNKVTEKGKDVELRCDPISGHTALYWYRQSLGQGLEFLIYFQGNSAPDKSGLPSDRFSAERTGGSVSTLTIQRTQQEDSAVYLCASSLRAGPTDTQYFGPGTRLTVL.